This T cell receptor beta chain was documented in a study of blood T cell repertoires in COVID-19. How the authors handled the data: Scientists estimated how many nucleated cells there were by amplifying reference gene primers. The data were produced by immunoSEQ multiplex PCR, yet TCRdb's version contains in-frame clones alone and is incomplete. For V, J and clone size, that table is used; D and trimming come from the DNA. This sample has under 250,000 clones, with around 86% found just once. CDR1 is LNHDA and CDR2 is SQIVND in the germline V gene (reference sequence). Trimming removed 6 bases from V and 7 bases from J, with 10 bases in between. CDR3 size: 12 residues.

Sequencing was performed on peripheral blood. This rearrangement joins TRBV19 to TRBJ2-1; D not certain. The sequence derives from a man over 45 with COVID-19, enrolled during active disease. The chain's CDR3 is CASSKRENEQFF. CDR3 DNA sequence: TGTGCCAGTAGCAAGAGAGAAAATGAGCAGTTCTTC.